Presented here are 17 T cell receptor beta chains from one specimen sequenced in a study of cytomegalovirus exposure and HLA in healthy donors. The study ran its PCR with 60 Vbeta and 13 Jbeta primers. Some clones are missing from TCRdb's copy, which holds only in-frame ones; the method was immunoSEQ multiplex PCR. The table lists over 150,000 clones, roughly 80% of them singletons. The sequencing sample was made of PBMCs. Receptors were obtained from a young man in good health and CMV-seropositive.

The chain recombines TRBV6-5 with TRBJ1-2, with a weak D call TRBD1 (5 bases). Per germline, CDR1 MNHEY and CDR2 SVGAGI. Between the trimmed V and J ends, which lost 4 bases and 3 bases, there was a span of 9 bases. The CDR3 runs 13 residues. The CDR3 loop is CASSSGDYYGYTF. DNA for the CDR3: TGTGCCAGCAGTTCCGGGGACTACTATGGCTACACCTTC.

The chain joins TRBV6-6 to TRBJ2-5; 11 bases agree with TRBD2. Germline lookup yields CDR1 MNHNY and CDR2 SVGAGI (reference sequence). V dropped 6 bases and J dropped 1; count of bases not matched to a gene: 4. The CDR3 has 15 residues. This chain's CDR3 is CASRPTSGSQETQYF. CDR3 bases: TGTGCCAGCAGGCCTACTAGCGGGAGCCAAGAGACCCAGTACTTC.

The chain joins TRBV30 to TRBJ2-3; tentative D call: TRBD2 (5 bases). Germline CDR1 reads GTSNPN; CDR2 reads SVGIG (reference sequence). Trimming stripped 4 bases from V and 4 bases from J, with 15 bases between. The CDR3 spans 14 residues. In DNA form, the CDR3 reads TGTGCCTGGACTAGCCTTTACACCCCAGATACGCAGTATTTT. Protein: CAWTSLYTPDTQYF.

The chain joins TRBV4-1 to TRBJ2-7; 11 bases are a match to TRBD2. V was clipped by 2 bases and J by 5 bases; unmatched bases: 8. Per germline, CDR1 MGHRA and CDR2 YSYEKL. The CDR3 is 16 amino acids. DNA of the CDR3: TGCGCCAGCAGCCAAATTCTAGCGGGGGGTTGGAACGAGCAGTACTTC. Amino acid sequence: CASSQILAGGWNEQYF.

CDR3 sequence reads: CASSRYRGSNEQFF. The CDR3, as DNA: TGTGCCAGCAGCCGTTACAGGGGCTCCAATGAGCAGTTCTTC. The V and J genes are TRBV5-4 and TRBJ2-1, with 7 bases lining up with TRBD1. V dropped 4 bases and J dropped 6; count of bases not matched to a gene: 7. This CDR3 has 14 amino acids. Germline V lookup: CDR1 SGHNT, CDR2 YYREEE (reference sequence).

The chain has TRBV5-8 and TRBJ2-1, with D tentatively TRBD2 (5 bases). Germline V CDR1 and CDR2: SGHTS, YDEGEE. V shed 3 bases and J shed 9 bases, with 22 bases lying between them. The CDR3 is made up of 16 amino acids. The CDR3: CASSSWLGSPTGEQFF. The DNA for the CDR3 is TGTGCCAGCAGCTCCTGGTTGGGGAGCCCTACCGGTGAGCAGTTCTTC. The variable domain in full, completed from reference TRBV5-8 and TRBJ2-1, reads EAGVTQSPTHLIKTRGQQATLRCSPISGHTSVYWYQQALGLGLQFLLWYDEGEERNRGNFPPRFSGRQFPNYSSELNVNALELEDSALYLCASSSWLGSPTGEQFFGPGTRLTVL.

The genes are TRBV6-6 and TRBJ2-3, with D possibly being TRBD2 (5 bases). The ends were cut back, 6 bases at V and 7 bases at J, with 11 bases in the middle. CDR1 and CDR2 from the germline V gene are MNHNY and SVGAGI (reference sequence). The CDR3 has 12 amino acids. CDR3: CASSPTGNTQYF. In DNA form, the CDR3 reads TGTGCCAGCAGCCCGACGGGAAATACGCAGTATTTT.

CDR3 loop: CASSRRQGPEGTQYF. The CDR3 DNA follows: TGTGCCAGCAGCAGGAGACAGGGACCAGAGGGGACCCAGTACTTC. This chain links TRBV5-4 with TRBJ2-5; 7 bases align to TRBD1. The CDR3 consists of 15 residues. CDR1 is SGHNT and CDR2 is YYREEE in the germline V gene (reference sequence). V shed 4 bases, J shed 7 bases, and the junction held 13 bases outside the gene matches.

The chain recombines TRBV7-9 with TRBJ1-3; D not certain. CDR1 is SEHNR and CDR2 is FQNEAQ in the germline V gene (reference sequence). The germline V and J ends were trimmed by 2 bases and 0 bases, with 8 bases remaining between them. The CDR3 spans 15 residues. The CDR3 loop is CASSLSAYSGNTIYF. As DNA, the CDR3 is TGTGCCAGCAGCTTAAGCGCGTACTCTGGAAACACCATATATTTT.

The chain has TRBV7-2 and TRBJ2-1, with 10 bases matching TRBD2. Looked up from germline, CDR1 is SGHTA and CDR2 is FQGNSA. There are 18 residues in the CDR3. The trim removed 4 bases at V and 4 bases at J, leaving 13 bases unmatched. The CDR3 sequence: CASSSILLRAGGYNEQFF. CDR3 nucleotides: TGTGCCAGCAGCTCCATCCTTTTACGAGCGGGAGGGTACAATGAGCAGTTCTTC.

This clone turned up a few times. The chain couples TRBV6-5 to TRBJ1-5; 11 bases line up with TRBD1. The J segment lost 7 bases and the V segment lost 6 bases, leaving 2 bases of the junction unmatched. The CDR3 is 13 residues long. Germline-derived CDR1 and CDR2 are MNHEY and SVGAGI. The CDR3: CASRRDRGQPQHF. The DNA for the CDR3 is TGTGCCAGCAGACGGGACAGGGGGCAGCCCCAGCATTTT.

The chain has TRBV7-2 and TRBJ2-1, with 14 bases that match TRBD2. Germline V gene data show CDR1 as SGHTA and CDR2 as FQGNSA. V was pared by 5 bases and J by 9 bases, with 6 bases of the junction left unmatched. The CDR3 is made up of 15 amino acids. The CDR3 sequence is CASSRTSGRTTEQFF. The CDR3, as DNA: TGTGCCAGCAGCCGGACTAGCGGGAGGACGACTGAGCAGTTCTTC.

The J gene is TRBJ1-3, the V gene TRBV18, with TRBD1 matching over 8 bases. This CDR3 is 19 amino acids long. The germline V gene encodes CDR1 KGHSH and CDR2 LQKENI. V trimming: 3 bases; J trimming: 2 bases; junction bases outside the gene matches: 15. This CDR3 is CASSPSTGGRALAGNTIYF. In DNA form, the CDR3 reads TGTGCCAGCTCACCGTCTACAGGGGGTAGGGCTCTGGCTGGAAACACCATATATTTT.

This chain connects TRBV6-1 to TRBJ2-7; D remains unclear. From germline, CDR1 is MNHNS and CDR2 SASEGT. Trimming took 1 base from V and 7 from J, leaving 17 bases between them. CDR3 size: 15 residues. As DNA, the CDR3 is TGTGCCAGCAGTGAAGTTCCGGTGCTCTCCCCAGAGCAGTACTTC. It yields the protein CASSEVPVLSPEQYF.

The chain joins TRBV10-3 to TRBJ2-7, with 14 bases aligning to TRBD2. Trimming took 2 bases from V and 3 from J; bases not matched to a gene: 3. The CDR3 spans 16 residues. Per the germline V gene, CDR1 is ENHRY and CDR2 is SYGVKD. The CDR3 coding sequence is TGTGCCATCAGTGAGGGACTAGCGGGAGGAAACTACGAGCAGTACTTC. Its translation: CAISEGLAGGNYEQYF.

The CDR3 sequence: CASSSGTSYNEQFF. The DNA for the CDR3 is TGCGCCAGCAGCTCCGGGACTAGCTACAATGAGCAGTTCTTC. V usage is TRBV5-1 and J usage is TRBJ2-1; 8 nucleotides align to TRBD2. CDR1 is SGHRS and CDR2 is YFSETQ in the germline V gene. J was trimmed by 3 bases and V by 3 bases; bases with no gene match: 2. CDR3 size: 14 residues.

This chain joins TRBV10-2 and TRBJ2-3; TRBD2 might be the D (6 bases). This CDR3 comprises 14 residues. V was shortened by 7 bases and J by 2 bases, with 13 bases between the two germline ends. Germline CDR1 reads WSHSY; CDR2 reads SAAADI. The CDR3 loop is CASTPGLNTDTQYF. The CDR3 DNA follows: TGCGCCAGCACCCCGGGACTCAACACAGATACGCAGTATTTT.